A single sample is the source of the 22 T cell receptor beta chains below, sequenced in a study of CD8+CD57+ T cells in acquired aplastic anemia. Using genomic DNA as the template, TCR beta VDJ and CDR3 profiling was carried out. MiXCR, applied by TCRdb to the reads, yields one record per CDR3 protein. The table records a few hundred thousand distinct CDR3 sequences, 34% of them present only once. The sample was sorted CD4+, CD8+, or CD8+CD57+ T cells (not recorded which) from PBMCs. The receptor source for this set is a human donor in good health, serving as a control.

The chain combines TRBV7-2 with TRBJ1-5, with D possibly being TRBD1 (6 bases). Germline assignment: CDR1 SGHTA and CDR2 FQGNSA. The CDR3 runs to 13 residues. Trimming left V 3 bases short and J 7 bases short, with 10 bases between. The CDR3 nucleotides read TGTGCCAGCAGCTTCAGGGGAGGCCAGCCCCAGCATTTT. Encoded protein: CASSFRGGQPQHF.

The gene calls are TRBV5-8 and TRBJ1-1, with D maybe TRBD1 (6 bases). The CDR3 has 14 amino acids. V was pared by 0 bases and J by 7 bases, with 13 bases between. Germline V gene data show CDR1 as SGHTS and CDR2 as YDEGEE. This chain's CDR3 is CASSLDRESNEAFF. The DNA of the CDR3 is TGTGCCAGCAGCTTGGACAGGGAGAGTAATGAAGCTTTCTTT.

This clonotype was recorded many times. The gene calls are TRBV7-2 and TRBJ2-5, with a weak D call TRBD2 (6 bases). This CDR3 contains 15 residues. V was pared by 4 bases and J by 5 bases, with 17 bases between. CDR1 is SGHTA and CDR2 is FQGNSA in the germline V gene. CDR3 residues: CASSSSSEAGETQYF. For the CDR3, the DNA is TGTGCCAGCAGCTCCTCTAGCGAAGCCGGGGAGACCCAGTACTTC.

J is TRBJ2-1 and V is TRBV7-9; the D is unclear. Trimming pared 5 bases from V and 4 bases from J, leaving 6 bases between. Germline lookup yields CDR1 SEHNR and CDR2 FQNEAQ (reference sequence). The CDR3 loop spans 12 amino acids. As DNA, the CDR3 is TGTGCCAGCAGCATAACTTACAATGAGCAGTTCTTC. Protein product: CASSITYNEQFF.

This sequence joins TRBV4-1 and TRBJ2-7; 10 bases line up with TRBD1. Germline V gives CDR1 MGHRA, CDR2 YSYEKL. This CDR3 contains 16 residues. The ends lost 4 bases at V and 1 base at J; junction bases unmatched: 7. CDR3 DNA sequence: TGCGCCAGCAGCCGGACCGGGACAGGGGAATCCTACGAGCAGTACTTC. Translating it yields CASSRTGTGESYEQYF.

This clonotype was observed many times. J is TRBJ2-4 and V is TRBV5-1; tentatively, D is TRBD1 (6 bases). The CDR3 totals 12 residues. Trimming shortened V by 4 bases and J by 8 bases, and 10 bases separated the two germline ends. Germline lookup yields CDR1 SGHRS and CDR2 YFSETQ. The CDR3 DNA reads as TGCGCCAGCAGCCGGGACACGGACATTCAGTACTTC. Translating gives CASSRDTDIQYF. The whole variable domain, filled in from reference TRBV5-1 and TRBJ2-4, reads KAGVTQTPRYLIKTRGQQVTLSCSPISGHRSVSWYQQTPGQGLQFLFEYFSETQRNKGNFPGRFSGRQFSNSRSEMNVSTLELGDSALYLCASSRDTDIQYFGAGTRLSVL.

Only one count was recorded for this clonotype. This is likely a read error, given that the CDR3 carries no conserved phenylalanine or tryptophan at its end. The rearrangement joins TRBV4-2 to TRBJ2-1, with no clear D. This CDR3 spans 15 amino acids. The germline gives CDR1 LGHNA, CDR2 YNFKEQ. V shed 4 bases and J shed 4 bases, with 14 bases lying between them. CDR3 bases: TGTGCCAGCAGCCTCCAAAGCCCGGCATACAATGAGCAGTTCCTC. The encoded protein is CASSLQSPAYNEQFL.

This clonotype was counted at least ten times. The rearrangement joins TRBV9 to TRBJ1-2; D may be TRBD1 (6 bases). The V end lost 0 bases, the J end lost 4 bases, and 10 bases lay between the germline ends. This CDR3 has 14 residues. Germline V CDR1 and CDR2: SGDLS, YYNGEE. CDR3 sequence (DNA): TGTGCCAGCAGCGTAGGGCAGGGGACCTATGGCTACACCTTC. This sequence encodes CASSVGQGTYGYTF.

This clonotype has at least ten counts. CDR3 in DNA: TGTGCCAGTACCTCGGGTGACGTGGGGATTAACACAGATACGCAGTATTTT. This codes for CASTSGDVGINTDTQYF. This chain uses TRBV19 with TRBJ2-3, with D unresolved. Germline-derived CDR1 and CDR2 are LNHDA and SQIVND (reference sequence). Trimming removed 7 bases at V and 2 bases at J, with 22 bases between. The CDR3 extends over 17 amino acids. The variable domain in full, completed from reference TRBV19 and TRBJ2-3, reads DGGITQSPKYLFRKEGQNVTLSCEQNLNHDAMYWYRQDPGQGLRLIYYSQIVNDFQKGDIAEGYSVSREKKESFPLTVTSAQKNPTAFYLCASTSGDVGINTDTQYFGPGTRLTVL.

This clonotype was detected many times. This chain links TRBV2 with TRBJ2-5; D is perhaps TRBD1 (5 bases). The V end lost 5 bases, the J end lost 5 bases, and 12 bases lay between the germline ends. The CDR3 totals 13 residues. The germline V gene encodes CDR1 SNHLY and CDR2 FYNNEI. The CDR3 DNA sequence: TGTGCCAGCAGTTCAGGGTCTTGGGAGACCCAGTACTTC. Translating it yields CASSSGSWETQYF.

This clonotype was counted many times. The chain employs TRBV10-3 and TRBJ1-6; TRBD1 aligns across 9 bases. Germline V gene data show CDR1 as ENHRY and CDR2 as SYGVKD. J lost 9 bases, V lost 4 bases, and 4 bases had no gene match. The CDR3 consists of 14 residues. The CDR3 DNA follows: TGTGCCATCAGTGGACAGGGGGATTCTTCACCCCTCCACTTT. Amino acid sequence: CAISGQGDSSPLHF.

This clonotype was detected a few times. V and J are TRBV28 and TRBJ2-7; 7 bases are a match to TRBD1. Germline-derived CDR1 and CDR2 are MDHEN and SYDVKM. V shed 6 bases and J 2 bases; nucleotides not matched to a gene: 7. This CDR3 comprises 14 residues. The CDR3 DNA reads as TGTGCCAGCAGCCTCACAGGGGATACCTACGAGCAGTACTTC. Translating gives CASSLTGDTYEQYF.

This clonotype came up many times. The junction and the germline gene differ at one end; a read error may be behind it. The genes are TRBV5-1 and TRBJ1-3, with D perhaps matching TRBD1 (5 bases). The CDR3 runs 14 residues. Looked up from germline, CDR1 is SGHRS and CDR2 is YFSETQ. The CDR3 DNA sequence: TGTGCCAGCAGTTTAGCAGGGTCTGGAAACACCATATATTTT. Translating it yields CASSLAGSGNTIYF.

This chain connects TRBV9 to TRBJ1-2; 10 nucleotides agree with TRBD1. V dropped 3 bases and J dropped 9; count of bases not matched to a gene: 5. The germline gives CDR1 SGDLS, CDR2 YYNGEE. CDR3 length: 13 amino acids. The CDR3 DNA reads as TGTGCCAGCAGCGCATGGACAGGGGGACGCTACACCTTC. It is translated as CASSAWTGGRYTF.

This clonotype was seen repeatedly, ten times or more. The V call is TRBV5-5, the J call TRBJ1-2, with D perhaps TRBD1 (6 bases). With 6 bases removed from V and 1 base from J, the gap between germline ends came to 13 bases. This CDR3 has 14 residues. From germline, CDR1 is SGHKS and CDR2 YYEKEE (reference sequence). CDR3 coding DNA: TGTGCCAGCAACCCCTCAGGGGATAACTATGGCTACACCTTC. Amino acid sequence: CASNPSGDNYGYTF. Filled out from reference TRBV5-5 and TRBJ1-2, the complete variable domain reads DAGVTQSPTHLIKTRGQQVTLRCSPISGHKSVSWYQQVLGQGPQFIFQYYEKEERGRGNFPDRFSARQFPNYSSELNVNALLLGDSALYLCASNPSGDNYGYTFGSGTRLTVV.

The chain couples TRBV14 to TRBJ2-1; 10 bases agree with TRBD1. Germline-derived CDR1 and CDR2 are SGHDN and FVKESK. The CDR3 is 18 residues long. J lost 7 bases, V lost 2 bases, and 14 bases had no gene match. As DNA, the CDR3 is TGTGCCAGCAGCCAAAGTTTTCTCCGGGACAGGGGCCTTAATGAGCAGTTCTTC. Translation gives CASSQSFLRDRGLNEQFF.

In its sample, this clonotype was seen a few times. The V call is TRBV9, the J call TRBJ2-1; either TRBD1 or TRBD2 may supply D (6 bases each). The CDR3 consists of 16 residues. CDR1 SGDLS and CDR2 YYNGEE come from the germline V gene. The V gene lost 1 base and the J gene lost 4 bases, with 15 bases spanning the gap. The CDR3 DNA is TGTGCCAGCAGCGTACCGGTGGGGGCGGGATACAATGAGCAGTTCTTC. It encodes CASSVPVGAGYNEQFF.

This clonotype was seen repeatedly, ten times or more. The chain's CDR3 is CSADGQGSYEQYF. CDR3 sequence (DNA): TGCAGTGCAGACGGACAGGGGAGTTACGAGCAGTACTTC. The V gene is TRBV20-1, the J gene TRBJ2-7; 9 positions match TRBD1. Looked up from germline, CDR1 is DFQATT and CDR2 is SNEGSKA (reference sequence). After removal of 6 bases from V and 4 bases from J, the junction contained 7 bases not matched to a gene. The CDR3 is 13 residues long.

This clonotype has at least ten counts. The CDR3 DNA is TGTGCCAGCAGCGGGCGGGGTACTACTACAGATACGCAGTATTTT. Its protein product is CASSGRGTTTDTQYF. The genes are TRBV9 and TRBJ2-3, with a weak D call TRBD2 (6 bases). V lost 3 bases, J lost 3 bases, and 14 bases lay in between. Germline loops: CDR1 SGDLS, CDR2 YYNGEE. This CDR3 has 15 residues.

In its sample, this clonotype was seen a few times. This CDR3 reads CSARESWPRNTGELFF. The CDR3 DNA reads TGCAGTGCTAGAGAATCTTGGCCAAGGAACACCGGGGAGCTGTTTTTT. The chain couples TRBV20-1 to TRBJ2-2; unclear D gene. In germline, CDR1 is DFQATT, CDR2 SNEGSKA (reference sequence). V was trimmed by 0 bases and J by 1 base, leaving 12 bases between them. The CDR3 length is 16 residues.

This clonotype was seen at least ten times. The chain links TRBV20-1 to TRBJ1-6; possibly TRBD1 for D (5 bases). CDR1 DFQATT and CDR2 SNEGSKA come from the germline V gene (reference sequence). V was cut by 0 bases and J by 10 bases, with 22 bases left in between. The CDR3 contains 17 residues. CDR3 DNA: TGCAGTGCTAGAGATCAGCACCTTCTACCGGGGGACTCACCCCTCCACTTT. Amino acids: CSARDQHLLPGDSPLHF.

The chain uses TRBV27 and TRBJ2-1; perhaps TRBD1 as D (6 bases). Trimming stripped 7 bases from V and 9 bases from J, with 25 bases between. The CDR3 consists of 16 residues. Per germline, CDR1 MNHEY and CDR2 SMNVEV (reference sequence). The CDR3 sequence is CASTPAGDRSGGEQFF. CDR3 DNA sequence: TGTGCCAGCACCCCCGCAGGTGACAGGTCTGGCGGTGAGCAGTTCTTC.